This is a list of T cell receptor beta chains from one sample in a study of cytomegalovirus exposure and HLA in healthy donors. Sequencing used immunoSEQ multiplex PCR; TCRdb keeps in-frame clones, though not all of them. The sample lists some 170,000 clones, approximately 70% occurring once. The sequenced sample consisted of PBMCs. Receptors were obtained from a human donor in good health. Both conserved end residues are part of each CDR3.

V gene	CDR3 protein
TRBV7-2	CASSPQAGGPYNEQFF
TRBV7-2	CASSFHRPPKNTGELFF
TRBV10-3	CAISESYGGQVYGYTF
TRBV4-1	CASSQDAGTQYGYTF
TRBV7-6	CASSLGPGLGGEQYF
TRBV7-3	CASTEQGVTGELFF
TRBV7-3	CASRQGASTDTQYF
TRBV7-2	CASTTPQGSDTQYF
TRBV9	CASSVVDSYSPLHF
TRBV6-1	CASLTGELTNEKLFF
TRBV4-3	CASSPQSGASYEQYF
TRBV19	CASSQDKNTEAFF
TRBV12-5	CASGRTASVYEQYF
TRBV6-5	CASSYRGGGGDTQYF
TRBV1	CTSSPVAGGGMPGRQYF
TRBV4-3	CASSQDLVQTNEKLFF
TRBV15	CATSRKRGILQDTQYF
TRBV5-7	CASSLPRGQGTNEKLFF
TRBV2	CASSQTHAGGYTF
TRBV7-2	CASSLRGREGLNTEAFF
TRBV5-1	CASSPDGSGGDNEQYF
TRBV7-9	CASSSGASYEQYF
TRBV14	CASSPTRGGQETQYF
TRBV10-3	CAISALAGGVDTQYF
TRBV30	CAWLGKLAGTDTQYF
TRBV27	CASSLGENTEAFF
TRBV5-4	CASRPYRARNEAFF
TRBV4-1	CASSPRGGISNQPQHF
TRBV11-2	CASSLEGGNYGYTF
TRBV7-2	CASSRNTAYSEKLFF
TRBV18	CASSATSVSEQYF
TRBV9	CASSVAGGLEQFF
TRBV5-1	CASSGGDRRTYEQYF
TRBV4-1	CASSVAGRYNEQFF
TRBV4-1	CASSQDRTYNSPLHF
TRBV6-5	CASSPAGESYGYTF
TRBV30	CAWSGQVSWAFF